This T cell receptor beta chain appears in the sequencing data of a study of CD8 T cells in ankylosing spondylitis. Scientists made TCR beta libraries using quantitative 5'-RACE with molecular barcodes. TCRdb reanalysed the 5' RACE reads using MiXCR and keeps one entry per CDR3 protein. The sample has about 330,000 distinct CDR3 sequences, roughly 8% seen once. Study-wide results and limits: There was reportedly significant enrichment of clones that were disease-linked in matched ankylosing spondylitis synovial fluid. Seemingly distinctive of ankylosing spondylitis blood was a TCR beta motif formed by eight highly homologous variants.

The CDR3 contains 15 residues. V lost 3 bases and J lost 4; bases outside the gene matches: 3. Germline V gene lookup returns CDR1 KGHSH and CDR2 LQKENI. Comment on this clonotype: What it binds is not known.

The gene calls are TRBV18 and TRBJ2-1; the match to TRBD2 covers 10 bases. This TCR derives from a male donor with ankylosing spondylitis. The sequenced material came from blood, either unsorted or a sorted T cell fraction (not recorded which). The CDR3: CASSPTSGLYNEQFF. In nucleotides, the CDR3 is TGTGCCAGCTCACCGACTAGCGGGCTATACAATGAGCAGTTCTTC.